In this sample, the clone carrying this T cell receptor beta chain turned up once. Clones were sequenced by immunoSEQ multiplex PCR, and TCRdb holds only the in-frame ones, with some missing. Of around 300,000 clones detected, roughly 89% appear once; the ten largest clones hold less than 3%. The V and J ends lost 5 bases and 0 bases respectively, with 14 bases between them. The length of the CDR3 is 16 residues. Looked up from germline, CDR1 is SGHTA and CDR2 is FQGNSA. The sample is drawn from a study of blood T cell repertoires in COVID-19. Looking at the study overall: There were acute and convalescent COVID-19 samples, and they came from the United States, Italy and Spain.

The specimen sequenced was peripheral blood. This TCR came from a woman in her 30s with active or convalescent COVID-19. The rearrangement uses TRBV7-2 and TRBJ1-3, with D tentatively TRBD1 (6 bases). The CDR3 bases are TGTGCCAGCAGCACTGGACAGCGATACTCTGGAAACACCATATATTTT. Translating it yields CASSTGQRYSGNTIYF. Full variable domain (remainder filled in from reference TRBV7-2 and TRBJ1-3): GAGVSQSPSNKVTEKGKDVELRCDPISGHTALYWYRQSLGQGLEFLIYFQGNSAPDKSGLPSDRFSAERTGGSVSTLTIQRTQQEDSAVYLCASSTGQRYSGNTIYFGEGSWLTVV.